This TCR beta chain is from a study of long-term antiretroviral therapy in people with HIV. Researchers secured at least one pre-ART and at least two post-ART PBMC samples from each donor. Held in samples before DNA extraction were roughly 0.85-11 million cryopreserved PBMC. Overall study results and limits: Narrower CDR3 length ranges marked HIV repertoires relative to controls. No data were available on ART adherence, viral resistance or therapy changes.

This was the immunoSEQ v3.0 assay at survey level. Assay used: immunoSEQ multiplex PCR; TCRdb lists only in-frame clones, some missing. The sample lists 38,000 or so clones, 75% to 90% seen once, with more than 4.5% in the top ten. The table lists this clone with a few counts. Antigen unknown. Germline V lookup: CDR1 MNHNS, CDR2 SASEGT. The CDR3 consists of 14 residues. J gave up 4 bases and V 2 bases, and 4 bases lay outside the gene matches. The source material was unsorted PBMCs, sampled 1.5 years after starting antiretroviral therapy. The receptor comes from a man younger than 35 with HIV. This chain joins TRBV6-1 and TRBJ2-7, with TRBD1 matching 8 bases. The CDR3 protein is CASSERDRSYEQYF. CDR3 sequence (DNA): TGTGCCAGCAGTGAAAGGGACAGGAGTTACGAGCAGTACTTC.